Listed here are 8 T cell receptor beta chains from one sample, sequenced in a study of T cell clonotyping in hematopoietic cell transplantation. Clones were read by immunoSEQ multiplex PCR, and TCRdb kept only the in-frame ones, dropping some. Among more than 12,000 clones listed, about nine tenths were seen once. The sequenced sample was PBMCs, obtained 100 days after allogeneic stem cell transplant. Receptor source: a male patient between 45 and 59 years old who had an allogeneic stem cell transplant from an unrelated donor, so T cells may come from the graft donor. Some clones in this sample may be carry-over from other donors' samples.

The V gene is TRBV11-2, the J gene TRBJ2-7; 11 bases fit TRBD2. V lost 3 bases and J lost 6; bases outside the gene matches: 4. CDR3 length: 14 residues. Looked up from germline, CDR1 is SGHAT and CDR2 is FQNNGV. CDR3 sequence: CASSFSGREREQYF. The DNA for the CDR3 is TGTGCCAGCAGCTTTAGCGGGAGGGAACGCGAGCAGTACTTC.

As for this clone: This CDR3 is also generated by other DNA sequences in the sample. This chain links TRBV7-3 with TRBJ2-7; 7 nucleotides agree with TRBD2. V trimming: 3 bases; J trimming: 3 bases; junction bases outside the gene matches: 2. There are 13 residues in the CDR3. Germline lookup yields CDR1 SGHTA and CDR2 FQGTGA. Written as DNA, the CDR3 is TGTGCCAGCAGCTTTGGGGGGGGCTACGAGCAGTACTTC. Amino acids: CASSFGGGYEQYF.

The J gene is TRBJ1-4, the V gene TRBV4-3, with TRBD1 identical over 10 bases. The J segment lost 5 bases and the V segment lost 3 bases, leaving 3 bases of the junction unmatched. Germline V gene lookup returns CDR1 LGHNA and CDR2 YSLEER. The CDR3 loop spans 15 amino acids. For the CDR3, the DNA is TGCGCCAGCAGCCAGGGACAGGGGCCGAATGAAAAACTGTTTTTT. This sequence encodes CASSQGQGPNEKLFF.

The chain combines TRBV7-9 with TRBJ2-7, with 8 bases that match TRBD2. This CDR3 has 17 amino acids. V gave up 5 bases and J gave up 1 base; unmatched junction bases: 13. In germline, CDR1 is SEHNR, CDR2 FQNEAQ (reference sequence). The CDR3 loop is CASSLQSSGSWSYEQYF. For the CDR3, the DNA is TGTGCCAGCAGCCTACAGTCAAGCGGGAGCTGGTCCTACGAGCAGTACTTC.

The chain carries TRBV5-1 and TRBJ1-1, with no clear D. The germline CDR1 and CDR2 sequences are SGHRS and YFSETQ. V shed 4 bases and J shed 3 bases, with 13 bases lying between them. The CDR3 extends over 14 amino acids. As DNA, the CDR3 is TGCGCCAGCAGCGTCTCCCGGCCCGACACTGAAGCTTTCTTT. Residues: CASSVSRPDTEAFF. Variable domain in full (rest from reference TRBV5-1 and TRBJ1-1): KAGVTQTPRYLIKTRGQQVTLSCSPISGHRSVSWYQQTPGQGLQFLFEYFSETQRNKGNFPGRFSGRQFSNSRSEMNVSTLELGDSALYLCASSVSRPDTEAFFGQGTRLTVV.

This clone was counted between two and nine times. The rearrangement links TRBV29-1 to TRBJ2-7, with a weak D call TRBD1 (5 bases). V shed 0 bases and J shed 4 bases, with 16 bases lying between them. The germline CDR1 and CDR2 sequences are SQVTM and ANQGSEA. The CDR3 is 15 residues long. The DNA of the CDR3 is TGCAGCGTTGAAGATCCTGACAGTAATGGATACGAGCAGTACTTC. It specifies CSVEDPDSNGYEQYF.

This chain connects TRBV6-1 to TRBJ1-5, with 9 bases that match TRBD1. Germline V gene data show CDR1 as MNHNS and CDR2 as SASEGT. This CDR3 contains 13 residues. J gave up 6 bases and V 7 bases, and 4 bases lay outside the gene matches. The CDR3 region has the DNA TGTGCCAGCAAACAGGGGGCAGGTCAGCCCCAGCATTTT. This codes for CASKQGAGQPQHF.

This CDR3 is CASESGFYEQYF. CDR3 coding DNA: TGTGCCAGCGAATCAGGGTTCTACGAGCAGTACTTC. This chain uses TRBV2 with TRBJ2-7; a weak D match, TRBD1 (5 bases). Between the trimmed V and J ends, which lost 8 bases and 3 bases, there was a span of 11 bases. Germline CDR1 is SNHLY and CDR2 is FYNNEI. This CDR3 is built from 12 residues.